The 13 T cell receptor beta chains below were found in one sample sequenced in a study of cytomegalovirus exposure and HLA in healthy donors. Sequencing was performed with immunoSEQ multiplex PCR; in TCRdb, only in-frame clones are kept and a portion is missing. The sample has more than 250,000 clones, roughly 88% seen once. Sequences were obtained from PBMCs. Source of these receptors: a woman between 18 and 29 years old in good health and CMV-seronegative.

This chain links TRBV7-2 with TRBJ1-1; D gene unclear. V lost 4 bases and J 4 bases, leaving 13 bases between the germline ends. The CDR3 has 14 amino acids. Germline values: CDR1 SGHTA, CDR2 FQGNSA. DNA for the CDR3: TGTGCCAGCAGCTCCGAACAGATGGGCACTGAAGCTTTCTTT. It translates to CASSSEQMGTEAFF. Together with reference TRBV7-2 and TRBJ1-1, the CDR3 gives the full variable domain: GAGVSQSPSNKVTEKGKDVELRCDPISGHTALYWYRQSLGQGLEFLIYFQGNSAPDKSGLPSDRFSAERTGGSVSTLTIQRTQQEDSAVYLCASSSEQMGTEAFFGQGTRLTVV.

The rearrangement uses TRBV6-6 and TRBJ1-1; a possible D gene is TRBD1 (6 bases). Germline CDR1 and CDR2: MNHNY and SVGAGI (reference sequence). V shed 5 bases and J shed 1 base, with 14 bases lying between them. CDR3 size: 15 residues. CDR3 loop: CASSPTGWGNTEAFF. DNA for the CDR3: TGTGCCAGCAGTCCCACAGGGTGGGGGAACACTGAAGCTTTCTTT.

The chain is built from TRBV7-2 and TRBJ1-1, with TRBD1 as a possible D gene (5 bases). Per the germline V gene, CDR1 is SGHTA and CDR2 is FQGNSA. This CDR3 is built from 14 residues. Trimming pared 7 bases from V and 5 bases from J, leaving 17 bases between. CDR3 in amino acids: CASTPWGGGTEAFF. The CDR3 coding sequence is TGTGCCAGCACCCCGTGGGGTGGGGGGACTGAAGCTTTCTTT.

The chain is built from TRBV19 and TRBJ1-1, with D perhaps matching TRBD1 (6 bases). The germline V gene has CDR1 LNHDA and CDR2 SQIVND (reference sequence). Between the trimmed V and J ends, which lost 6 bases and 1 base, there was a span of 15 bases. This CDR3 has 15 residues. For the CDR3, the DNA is TGTGCCAGTAGACCCCAGGGGTCCTGGAACACTGAAGCTTTCTTT. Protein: CASRPQGSWNTEAFF.

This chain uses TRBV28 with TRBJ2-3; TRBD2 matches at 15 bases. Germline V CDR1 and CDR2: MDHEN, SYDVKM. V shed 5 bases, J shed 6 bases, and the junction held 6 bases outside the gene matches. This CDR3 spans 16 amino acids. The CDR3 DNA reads TGTGCCAGCAGTCCAGGACTAGCGGGAGGGCGGGATACGCAGTATTTT. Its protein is CASSPGLAGGRDTQYF.

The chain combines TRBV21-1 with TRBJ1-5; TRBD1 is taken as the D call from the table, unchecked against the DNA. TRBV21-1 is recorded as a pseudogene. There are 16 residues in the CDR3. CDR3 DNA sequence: TGTGCCAGCAGAGACAGGGCAACTTATAGCAATCAGCCCCAGCATTTT. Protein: CASRDRATYSNQPQHF.

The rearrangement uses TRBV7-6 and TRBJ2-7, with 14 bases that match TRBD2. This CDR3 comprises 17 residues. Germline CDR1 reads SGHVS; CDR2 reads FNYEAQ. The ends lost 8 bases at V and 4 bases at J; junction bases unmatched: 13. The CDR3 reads CASAPGLAGAEGYEQYF. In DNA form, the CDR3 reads TGTGCCAGCGCTCCGGGACTAGCGGGAGCTGAGGGGTACGAGCAGTACTTC.

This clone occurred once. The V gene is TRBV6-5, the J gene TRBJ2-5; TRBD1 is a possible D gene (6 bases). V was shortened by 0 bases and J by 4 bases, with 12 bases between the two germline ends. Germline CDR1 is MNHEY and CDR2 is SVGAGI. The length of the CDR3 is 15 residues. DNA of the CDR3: TGTGCCAGCAGTTACTCTCCAGGGGACACAGAGACCCAGTACTTC. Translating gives CASSYSPGDTETQYF.

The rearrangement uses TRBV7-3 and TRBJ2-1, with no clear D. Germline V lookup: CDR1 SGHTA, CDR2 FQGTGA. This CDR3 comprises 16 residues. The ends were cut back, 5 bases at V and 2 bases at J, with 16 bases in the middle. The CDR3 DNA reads TGTGCCAGCAGCCCCTCTCCGCGGAGTGCCTACAATGAGCAGTTCTTC. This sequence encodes CASSPSPRSAYNEQFF.

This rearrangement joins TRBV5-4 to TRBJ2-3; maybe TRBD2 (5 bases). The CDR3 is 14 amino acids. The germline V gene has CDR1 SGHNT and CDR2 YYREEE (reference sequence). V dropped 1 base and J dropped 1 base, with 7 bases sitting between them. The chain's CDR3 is CASSLSGGTDTQYF. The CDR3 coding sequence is TGTGCCAGCAGCTTGTCCGGGGGCACAGATACGCAGTATTTT.

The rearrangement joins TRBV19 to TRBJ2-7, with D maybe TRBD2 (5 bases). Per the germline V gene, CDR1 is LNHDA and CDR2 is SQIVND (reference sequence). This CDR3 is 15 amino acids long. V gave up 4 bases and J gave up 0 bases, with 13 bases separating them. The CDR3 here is CASSRADQRSYEQYF. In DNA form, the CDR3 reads TGTGCCAGTAGTAGAGCGGACCAACGCTCCTACGAGCAGTACTTC.

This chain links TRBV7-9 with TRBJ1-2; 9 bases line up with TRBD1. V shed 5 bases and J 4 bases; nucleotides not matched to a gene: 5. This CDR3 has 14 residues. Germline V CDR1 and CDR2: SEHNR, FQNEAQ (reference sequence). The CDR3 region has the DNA TGTGCCAGCAGCCTTATGACAGGGGGCTATGGCTACACCTTC. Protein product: CASSLMTGGYGYTF.

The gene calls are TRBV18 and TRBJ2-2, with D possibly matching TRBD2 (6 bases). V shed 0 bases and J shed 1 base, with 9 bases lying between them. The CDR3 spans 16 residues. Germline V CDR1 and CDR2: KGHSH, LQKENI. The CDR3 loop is CASSPPWRENTGELFF. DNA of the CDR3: TGTGCCAGCTCACCACCGTGGCGGGAGAACACCGGGGAGCTGTTTTTT.